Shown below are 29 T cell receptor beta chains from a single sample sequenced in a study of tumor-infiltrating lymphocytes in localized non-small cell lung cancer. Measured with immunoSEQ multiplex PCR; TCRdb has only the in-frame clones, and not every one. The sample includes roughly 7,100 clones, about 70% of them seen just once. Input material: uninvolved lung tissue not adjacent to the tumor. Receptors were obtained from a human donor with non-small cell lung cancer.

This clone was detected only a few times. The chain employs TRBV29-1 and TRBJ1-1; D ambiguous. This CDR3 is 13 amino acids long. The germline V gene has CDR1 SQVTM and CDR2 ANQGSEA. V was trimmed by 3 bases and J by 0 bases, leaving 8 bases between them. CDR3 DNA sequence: TGCAGCGTTGACCCCAGTATGAACACTGAAGCTTTCTTT. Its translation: CSVDPSMNTEAFF. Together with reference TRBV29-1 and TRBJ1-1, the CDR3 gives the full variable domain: SAVISQKPSRDICQRGTSLTIQCQVDSQVTMMFWYRQQPGQSLTLIATANQGSEATYESGFVIDKFPISRPNLTFSTLTVSNMSPEDSSIYLCSVDPSMNTEAFFGQGTRLTVV.

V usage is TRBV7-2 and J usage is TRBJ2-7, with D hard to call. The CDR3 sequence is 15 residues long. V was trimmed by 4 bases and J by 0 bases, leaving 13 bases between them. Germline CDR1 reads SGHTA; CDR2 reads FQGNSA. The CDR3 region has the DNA TGTGCCAGCAGCTCCCCCCTTATAAGCTCCTACGAGCAGTACTTC. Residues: CASSSPLISSYEQYF.

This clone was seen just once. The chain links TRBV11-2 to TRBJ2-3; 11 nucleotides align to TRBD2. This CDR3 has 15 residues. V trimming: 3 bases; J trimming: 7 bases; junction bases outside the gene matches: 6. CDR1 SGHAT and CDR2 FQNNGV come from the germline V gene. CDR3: CASSFTSGSGNTQYF. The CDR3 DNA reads TGTGCCAGCAGCTTTACTAGCGGGAGCGGAAATACGCAGTATTTT.

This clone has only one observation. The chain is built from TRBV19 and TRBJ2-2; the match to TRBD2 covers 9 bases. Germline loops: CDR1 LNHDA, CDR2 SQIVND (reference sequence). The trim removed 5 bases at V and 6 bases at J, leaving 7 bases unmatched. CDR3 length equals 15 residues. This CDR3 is CASSAEGGRAGELFF. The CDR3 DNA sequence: TGTGCCAGTAGTGCCGAAGGCGGGAGGGCCGGGGAGCTGTTTTTT.

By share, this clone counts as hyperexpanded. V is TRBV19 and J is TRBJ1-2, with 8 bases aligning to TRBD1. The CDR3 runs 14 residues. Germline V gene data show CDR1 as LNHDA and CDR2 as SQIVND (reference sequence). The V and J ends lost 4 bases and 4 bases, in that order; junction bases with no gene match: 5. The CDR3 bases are TGTGCCAGTAGTACAGGGGGCGGGGGCTATGGCTACACCTTC. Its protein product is CASSTGGGGYGYTF.

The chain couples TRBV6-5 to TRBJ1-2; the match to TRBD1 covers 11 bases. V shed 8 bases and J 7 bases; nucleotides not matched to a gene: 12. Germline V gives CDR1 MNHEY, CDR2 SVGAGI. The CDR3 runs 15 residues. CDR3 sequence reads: CASSISRTGGVGYTF. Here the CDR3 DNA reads TGTGCCAGCTCTATAAGTCGGACAGGGGGCGTTGGCTACACCTTC.

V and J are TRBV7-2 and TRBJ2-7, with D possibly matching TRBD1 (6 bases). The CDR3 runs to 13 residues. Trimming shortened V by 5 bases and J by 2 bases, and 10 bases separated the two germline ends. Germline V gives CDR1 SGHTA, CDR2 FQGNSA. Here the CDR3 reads CASSARDTYEQYF. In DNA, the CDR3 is TGTGCCAGCAGCGCCCGGGACACCTACGAGCAGTACTTC. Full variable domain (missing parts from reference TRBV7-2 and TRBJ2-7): GAGVSQSPSNKVTEKGKDVELRCDPISGHTALYWYRQSLGQGLEFLIYFQGNSAPDKSGLPSDRFSAERTGGSVSTLTIQRTQQEDSAVYLCASSARDTYEQYFGPGTRLTVT.

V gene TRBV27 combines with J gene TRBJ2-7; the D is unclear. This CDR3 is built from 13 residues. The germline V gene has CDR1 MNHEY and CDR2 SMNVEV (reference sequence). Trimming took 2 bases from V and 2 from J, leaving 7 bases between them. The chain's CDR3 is CASSLSPAYEQYF. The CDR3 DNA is TGTGCCAGCAGTTTAAGTCCAGCCTACGAGCAGTACTTC.

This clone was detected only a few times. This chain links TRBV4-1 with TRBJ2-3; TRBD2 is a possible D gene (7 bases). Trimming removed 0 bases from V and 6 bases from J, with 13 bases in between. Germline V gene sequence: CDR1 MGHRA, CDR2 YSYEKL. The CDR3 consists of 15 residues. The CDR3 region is CASSQEGGADDTQYF. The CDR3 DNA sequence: TGCGCCAGCAGCCAAGAGGGGGGGGCCGACGATACGCAGTATTTT.

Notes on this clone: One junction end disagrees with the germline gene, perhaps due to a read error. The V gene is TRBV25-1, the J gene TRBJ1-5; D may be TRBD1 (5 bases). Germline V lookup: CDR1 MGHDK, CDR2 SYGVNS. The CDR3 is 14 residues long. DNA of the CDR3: TGTGCCAGCAGTGGGGACGGGGAAAATCAACCCCAGCATTTT. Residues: CASSGDGENQPQHF.

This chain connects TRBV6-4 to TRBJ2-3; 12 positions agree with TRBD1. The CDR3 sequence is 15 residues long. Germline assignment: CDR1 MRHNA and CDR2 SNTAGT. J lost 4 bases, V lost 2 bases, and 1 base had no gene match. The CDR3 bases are TGTGCCAGCAGTGACGGGACAGGGGGCGCAGATACGCAGTATTTT. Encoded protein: CASSDGTGGADTQYF.

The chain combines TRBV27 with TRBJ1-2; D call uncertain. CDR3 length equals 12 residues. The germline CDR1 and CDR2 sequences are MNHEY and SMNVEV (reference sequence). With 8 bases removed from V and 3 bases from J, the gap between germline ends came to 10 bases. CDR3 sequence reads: CASSAGYYGYTF. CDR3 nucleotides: TGTGCCAGCTCGGCCGGATACTATGGCTACACCTTC.

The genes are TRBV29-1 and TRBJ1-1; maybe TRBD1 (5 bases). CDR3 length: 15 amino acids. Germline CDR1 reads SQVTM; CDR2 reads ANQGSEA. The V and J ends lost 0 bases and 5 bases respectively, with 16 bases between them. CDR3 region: CSVEETGNLATEAFF. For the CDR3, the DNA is TGCAGCGTTGAAGAAACAGGAAATTTAGCAACTGAAGCTTTCTTT. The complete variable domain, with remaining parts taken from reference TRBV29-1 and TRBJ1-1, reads SAVISQKPSRDICQRGTSLTIQCQVDSQVTMMFWYRQQPGQSLTLIATANQGSEATYESGFVIDKFPISRPNLTFSTLTVSNMSPEDSSIYLCSVEETGNLATEAFFGQGTRLTVV.

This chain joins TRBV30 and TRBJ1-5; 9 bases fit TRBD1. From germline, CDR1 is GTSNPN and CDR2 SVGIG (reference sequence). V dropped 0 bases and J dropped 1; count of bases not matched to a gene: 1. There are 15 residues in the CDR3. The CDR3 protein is CAWSVQGASNQPQHF. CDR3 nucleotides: TGTGCCTGGAGTGTACAGGGGGCAAGCAATCAGCCCCAGCATTTT.

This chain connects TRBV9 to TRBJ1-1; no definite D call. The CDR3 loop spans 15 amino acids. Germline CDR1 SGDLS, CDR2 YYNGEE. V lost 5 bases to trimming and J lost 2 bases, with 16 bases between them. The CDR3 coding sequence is TGTGCCAGCAGTGCCCTGGACGTCAGAAACACTGAAGCTTTCTTT. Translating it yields CASSALDVRNTEAFF.

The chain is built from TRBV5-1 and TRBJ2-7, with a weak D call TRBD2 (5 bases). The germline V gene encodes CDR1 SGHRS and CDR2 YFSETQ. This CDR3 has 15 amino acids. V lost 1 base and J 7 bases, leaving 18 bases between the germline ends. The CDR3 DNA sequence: TGCGCCAGCAGCTTGTTCCCTAGCCCCCAGTTGGAGCAGTACTTC. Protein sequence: CASSLFPSPQLEQYF. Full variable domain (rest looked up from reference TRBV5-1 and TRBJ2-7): KAGVTQTPRYLIKTRGQQVTLSCSPISGHRSVSWYQQTPGQGLQFLFEYFSETQRNKGNFPGRFSGRQFSNSRSEMNVSTLELGDSALYLCASSLFPSPQLEQYFGPGTRLTVT.

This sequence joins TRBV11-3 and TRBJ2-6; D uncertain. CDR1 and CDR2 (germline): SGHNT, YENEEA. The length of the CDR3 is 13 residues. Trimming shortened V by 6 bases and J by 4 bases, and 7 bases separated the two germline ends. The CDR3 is CASSFAGANVLTF. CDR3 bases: TGTGCCAGCAGTTTCGCGGGGGCCAACGTCCTGACTTTC. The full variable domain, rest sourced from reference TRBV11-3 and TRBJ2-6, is EAGVVQSPRYKIIEKKQPVAFWCNPISGHNTLYWYLQNLGQGPELLIRYENEEAVDDSQLPKDRFSAERLKGVDSTLKIQPAELGDSAVYLCASSFAGANVLTFGAGSRLTVL.

CDR3 bases: TGTGCCAGCAGCGGCCTGGTGGATCAAGAGACCCAGTACTTC. It encodes CASSGLVDQETQYF. The V and J genes are TRBV11-2 and TRBJ2-5; D is ambiguous. The CDR3 loop spans 14 amino acids. The germline CDR1 and CDR2 sequences are SGHAT and FQNNGV. The V and J ends lost 5 bases and 2 bases respectively, with 12 bases between them.

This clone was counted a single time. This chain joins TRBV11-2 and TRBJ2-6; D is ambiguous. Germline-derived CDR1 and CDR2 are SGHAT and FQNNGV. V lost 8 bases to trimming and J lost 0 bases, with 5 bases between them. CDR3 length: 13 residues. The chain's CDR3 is CASSFSGANVLTF. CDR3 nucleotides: TGTGCCAGCTCGTTCTCTGGGGCCAACGTCCTGACTTTC.

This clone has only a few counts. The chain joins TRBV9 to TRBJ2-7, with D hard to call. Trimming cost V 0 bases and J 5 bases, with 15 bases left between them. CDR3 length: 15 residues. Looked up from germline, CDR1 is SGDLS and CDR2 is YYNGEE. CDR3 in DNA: TGTGCCAGCAGCGTAGGGGTCGGTCGACGGGACGAGCAGTACTTC. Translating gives CASSVGVGRRDEQYF.

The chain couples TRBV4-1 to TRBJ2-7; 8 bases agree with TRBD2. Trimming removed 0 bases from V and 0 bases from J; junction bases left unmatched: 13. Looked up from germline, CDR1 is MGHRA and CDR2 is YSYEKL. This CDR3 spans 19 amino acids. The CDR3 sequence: CASSQDGYLAGGSSYEQYF. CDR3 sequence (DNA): TGCGCCAGCAGCCAAGATGGATACCTAGCGGGCGGATCCTCCTACGAGCAGTACTTC.

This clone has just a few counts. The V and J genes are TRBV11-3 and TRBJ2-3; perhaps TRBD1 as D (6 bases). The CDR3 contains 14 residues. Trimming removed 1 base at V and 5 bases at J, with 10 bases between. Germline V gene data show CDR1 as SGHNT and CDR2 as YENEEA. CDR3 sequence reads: CASSLGQGQDTQYF. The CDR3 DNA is TGTGCCAGCAGCTTAGGGCAGGGGCAAGATACGCAGTATTTT.

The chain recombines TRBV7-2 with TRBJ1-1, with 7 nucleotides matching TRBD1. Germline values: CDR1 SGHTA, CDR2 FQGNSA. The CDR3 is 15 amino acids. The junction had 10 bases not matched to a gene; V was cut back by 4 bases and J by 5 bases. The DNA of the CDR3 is TGTGCCAGCAGCTGGAGAGGGACAGATCCGACTGAAGCTTTCTTT. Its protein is CASSWRGTDPTEAFF. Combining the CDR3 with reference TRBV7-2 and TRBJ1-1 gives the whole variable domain GAGVSQSPSNKVTEKGKDVELRCDPISGHTALYWYRQSLGQGLEFLIYFQGNSAPDKSGLPSDRFSAERTGGSVSTLTIQRTQQEDSAVYLCASSWRGTDPTEAFFGQGTRLTVV.

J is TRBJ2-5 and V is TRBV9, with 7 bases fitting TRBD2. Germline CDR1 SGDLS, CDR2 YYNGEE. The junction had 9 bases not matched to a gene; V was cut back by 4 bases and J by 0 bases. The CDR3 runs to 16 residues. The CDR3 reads CASSPGSSGNQETQYF. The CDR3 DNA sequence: TGTGCCAGCAGCCCTGGTTCGAGCGGGAACCAAGAGACCCAGTACTTC.

The CDR3, as DNA: TGTGCCAGCAGTCCCGGGACAGGATCCTACGAGCAGTACTTC. It encodes CASSPGTGSYEQYF. This rearrangement joins TRBV2 to TRBJ2-7, with TRBD1 matching 8 bases. CDR3 length: 14 amino acids. CDR1 is SNHLY, CDR2 FYNNEI, per germline. Trimming removed 5 bases from V and 1 base from J; junction bases left unmatched: 4.

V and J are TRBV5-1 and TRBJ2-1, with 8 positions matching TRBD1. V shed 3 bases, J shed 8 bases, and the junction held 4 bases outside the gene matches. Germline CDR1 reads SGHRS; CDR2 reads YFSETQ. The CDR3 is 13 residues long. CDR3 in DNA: TGCGCCAGCAGCTCGACAGGGGCGGATGAGCAGTTCTTC. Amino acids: CASSSTGADEQFF.

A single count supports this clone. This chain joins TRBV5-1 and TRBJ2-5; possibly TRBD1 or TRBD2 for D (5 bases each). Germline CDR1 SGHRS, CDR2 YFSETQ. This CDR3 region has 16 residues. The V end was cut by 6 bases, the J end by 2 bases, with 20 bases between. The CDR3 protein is CASTIGGRGVQETQYF. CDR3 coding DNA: TGCGCCAGCACCATTGGGGGTAGAGGGGTACAAGAGACCCAGTACTTC.

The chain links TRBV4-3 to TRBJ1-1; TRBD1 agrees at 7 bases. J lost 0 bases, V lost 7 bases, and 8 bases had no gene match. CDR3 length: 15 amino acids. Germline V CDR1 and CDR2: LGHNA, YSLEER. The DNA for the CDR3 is TGCGCCAGCACCAACCACAGGGGCATGAACACTGAAGCTTTCTTT. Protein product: CASTNHRGMNTEAFF.

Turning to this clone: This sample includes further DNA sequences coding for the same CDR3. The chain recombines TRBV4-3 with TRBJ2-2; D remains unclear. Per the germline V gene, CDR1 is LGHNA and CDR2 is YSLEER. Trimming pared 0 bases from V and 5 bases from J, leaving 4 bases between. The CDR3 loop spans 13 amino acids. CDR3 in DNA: TGCGCCAGCAGCCAAGATCGTACCGGGGAGCTGTTTTTT. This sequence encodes CASSQDRTGELFF.